The sequence of this T cell receptor (beta chain) was determined in a study of CD8 T cells in ankylosing spondylitis. Overall study findings and caveats: Ankylosing spondylitis blood appeared to be characterized by a TCR beta motif of under ten highly homologous variants. Reports say disease-linked clones showed up significantly more in matched ankylosing spondylitis synovial fluid. Disease-linked clones proved CD8+ and comparatively uncommon in peripheral blood.

By quantitative 5'-RACE with molecular barcodes, the TCR beta libraries were made. In TCRdb, the 5' RACE reads were re-called with MiXCR into one record per CDR3 protein. The sample lists fewer than 500,000 distinct CDR3 sequences, 25% to 30% occurring once. The CDR3 sequence is 15 residues long. The ends lost 5 bases at V and 6 bases at J; junction bases unmatched: 6. CDR1 and CDR2 (germline): LGHDT, YNNKEL (reference sequence). Details on this clonotype: Its antigen remains unidentified.

The chain links TRBV3-1 to TRBJ2-1, with 11 bases identical to TRBD2. Sequenced input: blood, either unsorted or a sorted T cell fraction (not recorded which). This TCR was recovered from a male donor with ankylosing spondylitis. The CDR3 sequence is CASSYTGTSGNEQFF. CDR3 coding DNA: TGTGCCAGCAGCTATACCGGGACTAGCGGCAATGAGCAGTTCTTC.